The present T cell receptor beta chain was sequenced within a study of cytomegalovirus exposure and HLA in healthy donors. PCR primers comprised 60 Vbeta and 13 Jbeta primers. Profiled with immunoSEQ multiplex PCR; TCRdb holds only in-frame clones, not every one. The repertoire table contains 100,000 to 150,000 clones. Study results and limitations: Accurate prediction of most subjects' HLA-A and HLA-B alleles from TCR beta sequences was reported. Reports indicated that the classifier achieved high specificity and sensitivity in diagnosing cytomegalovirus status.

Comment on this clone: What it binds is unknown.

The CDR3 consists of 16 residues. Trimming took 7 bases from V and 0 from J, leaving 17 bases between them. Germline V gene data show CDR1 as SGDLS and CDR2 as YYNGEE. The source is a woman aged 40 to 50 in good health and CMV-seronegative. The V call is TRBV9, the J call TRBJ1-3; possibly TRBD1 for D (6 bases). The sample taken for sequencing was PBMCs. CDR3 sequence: CASGSRTDSSGNTIYF. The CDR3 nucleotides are TGTGCCAGCGGCTCCCGGACAGACTCCTCTGGAAACACCATATATTTT.